These 21 T cell receptor beta chains were sequenced from one sample in a study of spatial heterogeneity in lung cancer. Time point in this sample: blood at routine non-recurrence follow-up after resection. Whole RNA, which was extracted from tumor, nontumor lung tissue or frozen PBMC, was sequenced without any cell sorting. Via MiXCR, TCRdb re-called the 5' RACE reads, giving one row per CDR3 protein. The table shows about 52,000 distinct CDR3 sequences, with roughly 7.4% occurring only once. The specimen was PBMCs, collected at follow-up. These TCRs come from a female donor with early-stage non-small cell lung cancer.

This clonotype was counted many times. This chain joins TRBV2 and TRBJ2-7; tentatively, D is TRBD1 (5 bases). The CDR3 has 13 residues. Germline CDR1 SNHLY, CDR2 FYNNEI. V lost 7 bases to trimming and J lost 3 bases, with 13 bases between them. DNA of the CDR3: TGTGCCAGCACTGTTCCCGACAGCTACGAGCAGTACTTC. Its protein product is CASTVPDSYEQYF.

This clonotype has ten or more counts. The rearrangement links TRBV6-5 to TRBJ2-6; no clear D. Germline V CDR1 and CDR2: MNHEY, SVGAGI. Between the trimmed V and J ends, which lost 2 bases and 0 bases, there was a span of 5 bases. This CDR3 is 15 amino acids long. For the CDR3, the DNA is TGTGCCAGCAGTTACCGGAGCTCTGGGGCCAACGTCCTGACTTTC. Its translation is CASSYRSSGANVLTF.

This clonotype has at least ten counts. The V call is TRBV29-1, the J call TRBJ2-7; D remains ambiguous. Trimming stripped 7 bases from V and 5 bases from J, with 18 bases between. The CDR3 runs 13 residues. Germline CDR1 SQVTM, CDR2 ANQGSEA. CDR3 sequence (DNA): TGCAGCGGACTTTCGGGTCAAGGTAACGAGCAGTACTTC. Residues: CSGLSGQGNEQYF.

This clonotype was recorded at least ten times. CDR3 loop: CASNIAGTYNEQFF. The CDR3, as DNA: TGTGCCAGCAACATAGCGGGGACCTACAATGAGCAGTTCTTC. The chain employs TRBV5-6 and TRBJ2-1, with 8 bases fitting TRBD2. The CDR3 is 14 residues long. V was pared by 6 bases and J by 2 bases, with 4 bases of the junction left unmatched. Germline V CDR1 and CDR2: SGHDT, YYEEEE.

This clonotype has more than one count but fewer than ten. The V and J genes are TRBV4-1 and TRBJ2-7, with no clear D. The CDR3 runs to 16 residues. Looked up from germline, CDR1 is MGHRA and CDR2 is YSYEKL. Between the trimmed V and J ends, which lost 1 base and 3 bases, there was a span of 16 bases. The CDR3 coding sequence is TGCGCCAGCAGCCAAGGCCCTCTGACGTCGAGCTACGAGCAGTACTTC. This sequence encodes CASSQGPLTSSYEQYF.

This clonotype has more than one count but fewer than ten. The V gene is TRBV5-5, the J gene TRBJ2-7, with D perhaps matching TRBD1 or TRBD2 (5 bases each). The CDR3 totals 16 residues. CDR1 and CDR2 from the germline V gene are SGHKS and YYEKEE (reference sequence). V shed 2 bases and J shed 0 bases, with 15 bases lying between them. CDR3 in amino acids: CASSFIPGPSSYEQYF. DNA of the CDR3: TGTGCCAGCAGCTTTATACCGGGGCCCAGCTCCTACGAGCAGTACTTC.

This clonotype was found a few times. CDR3 residues: CASSRRVSYEQYF. The CDR3 nucleotides are TGTGCCAGCAGCCGCAGAGTCTCCTACGAGCAGTACTTC. J is TRBJ2-7 and V is TRBV3-1, with D unclear. This CDR3 is built from 13 residues. Trimming stripped 4 bases from V and 0 bases from J, with 7 bases between. Germline V CDR1 and CDR2: LGHDT, YNNKEL (reference sequence).

V gene TRBV18 combines with J gene TRBJ1-1, with D hard to call. CDR1 KGHSH and CDR2 LQKENI come from the germline V gene. The CDR3 spans 14 residues. V lost 3 bases and J 0 bases, leaving 8 bases between the germline ends. In DNA, the CDR3 is TGTGCCAGCTCACCCTACCGCATGAACACTGAAGCTTTCTTT. Translation: CASSPYRMNTEAFF.

Only a few counts were recorded for this clonotype. The V call is TRBV5-1, the J call TRBJ1-1; no reliable D call. Germline V gene sequence: CDR1 SGHRS, CDR2 YFSETQ. This CDR3 spans 15 amino acids. The germline V and J ends were trimmed by 6 bases and 1 base, with 16 bases remaining between them. CDR3 in DNA: TGCGCCAGCACAAGAGTGGGGTCCTCGAACACTGAAGCTTTCTTT. As protein: CASTRVGSSNTEAFF.

This clonotype was seen many times. The rearrangement links TRBV7-2 to TRBJ1-1, with D perhaps matching TRBD1 (6 bases). CDR1 and CDR2 (germline): SGHTA, FQGNSA. Trimming left V 5 bases short and J 1 base short, with 17 bases between. The CDR3 is made up of 16 amino acids. This CDR3 reads CASSRGATYANTEAFF. Written as DNA, the CDR3 is TGTGCCAGCAGCCGGGGGGCTACCTACGCGAACACTGAAGCTTTCTTT.

The V gene is TRBV18, the J gene TRBJ1-3, with TRBD1 matching over 8 bases. Trimming removed 6 bases from V and 2 bases from J; junction bases left unmatched: 6. Germline CDR1 KGHSH, CDR2 LQKENI. The CDR3 is made up of 15 amino acids. Here the CDR3 reads CASSPGQGAGNTIYF. The DNA of the CDR3 is TGTGCCAGCTCGCCTGGACAGGGTGCTGGAAACACCATATATTTT.

There are many counts of this clonotype. Here the CDR3 reads CSAALAPTGELFF. CDR3 DNA sequence: TGCAGTGCAGCACTAGCTCCCACCGGGGAGCTGTTTTTT. J is TRBJ2-2 and V is TRBV20-1; TRBD2 might be the D (6 bases). V was pared by 6 bases and J by 4 bases, with 12 bases between. The CDR3 consists of 13 residues. The germline V gene encodes CDR1 DFQATT and CDR2 SNEGSKA (reference sequence).

This clonotype was seen many times. The V and J genes are TRBV7-2 and TRBJ2-7; tentative D call: TRBD2 (5 bases). Germline CDR1 is SGHTA and CDR2 is FQGNSA. The V end lost 6 bases, the J end lost 3 bases, and 9 bases lay between the germline ends. CDR3 length: 12 amino acids. CDR3 sequence (DNA): TGTGCCAGCAGTGTTCGGGGCTACGAGCAGTACTTC. Amino acids: CASSVRGYEQYF. Full variable domain (rest looked up from reference TRBV7-2 and TRBJ2-7): GAGVSQSPSNKVTEKGKDVELRCDPISGHTALYWYRQSLGQGLEFLIYFQGNSAPDKSGLPSDRFSAERTGGSVSTLTIQRTQQEDSAVYLCASSVRGYEQYFGPGTRLTVT.

Concerning this clonotype itself: Given a much more abundant clone one base away, this may be a read error. V gene TRBV20-1 combines with J gene TRBJ1-5; TRBD1 aligns across 9 bases. The CDR3 runs 14 residues. The germline V gene has CDR1 DFQATT and CDR2 SNEGSKA (reference sequence). As DNA, the CDR3 is TGCAGTGCCCGAGGACAGGGGCCGACTCAGCCCCAGCTTTTT. Its protein is CSARGQGPTQPQLF.

This clonotype was detected ten times or more. The CDR3 nucleotides are TGCAGTGGGGCGACGGGCACAGATACGCAGTATTTT. Translated: CSGATGTDTQYF. The rearrangement links TRBV20-1 to TRBJ2-3; D is ambiguous. From germline, CDR1 is DFQATT and CDR2 SNEGSKA (reference sequence). CDR3 length: 12 amino acids. V lost 7 bases to trimming and J lost 1 base, with 9 bases between them.

The genes are TRBV5-1 and TRBJ2-5; 7 bases map to TRBD1. With 4 bases clipped from V and 5 bases from J, the junction kept 8 bases outside the gene matches. The germline V gene encodes CDR1 SGHRS and CDR2 YFSETQ. The CDR3 length is 14 residues. The CDR3 DNA reads as TGCGCCAGCAGCGTACAGGGGCGCGGGGAGACCCAGTACTTC. Its protein is CASSVQGRGETQYF.

The sample holds a few counts of this clonotype. Germline is not matched at one junction end, which may reflect a read error. V gene TRBV6-2 or TRBV6-3 combines with J gene TRBJ2-2; 14 positions match TRBD2. The CDR3 has 16 residues. Germline-derived CDR1 and CDR2 are MNHEY and SVGEGT. The CDR3 region has the DNA TGTGCCAGCACTCGGACTAGCGGGGGGCCCACCAGGGAGCTGTTTTTT. Protein sequence: CASTRTSGGPTRELFF.

A few counts support this clonotype. V is TRBV12-3 or TRBV12-4 and J is TRBJ1-1; the D is unclear. This CDR3 region has 13 residues. Trimming cost V 6 bases and J 2 bases, with 10 bases left between them. The CDR3 DNA follows: TGTGCCAGCAGGTTGATCTTCAACACTGAAGCTTTCTTT. Its protein product is CASRLIFNTEAFF.

The CDR3 DNA sequence: TGCAGTGCTAGAGATGACGGGGGGGTAGGCGGCTCCTACAATGAGCAGTTCTTC. Its translation is CSARDDGGVGGSYNEQFF. The J gene is TRBJ2-1, the V gene TRBV20-1, with 8 bases that match TRBD2. Germline V gene lookup returns CDR1 DFQATT and CDR2 SNEGSKA (reference sequence). The CDR3 has 18 residues. V shed 0 bases, J shed 0 bases, and the junction held 10 bases outside the gene matches.

This clonotype was picked up many times. The chain uses TRBV4-1 and TRBJ1-4; maybe TRBD1 (5 bases). The V gene's germline CDR1 is MGHRA and CDR2 YSYEKL. The CDR3 sequence is 14 residues long. V lost 3 bases to trimming and J lost 5 bases, with 10 bases between them. The CDR3 region has the DNA TGCGCCAGCAGCCACCGGGACGGAAATGAAAAACTGTTTTTT. This encodes CASSHRDGNEKLFF.

There are many counts of this clonotype. The chain couples TRBV6-2 or TRBV6-3 to TRBJ1-1; 8 nucleotides line up with TRBD1. The CDR3 covers 13 residues. Germline CDR1 MNHEY, CDR2 SVGEGT. Trimming removed 6 bases from V and 7 bases from J; junction bases left unmatched: 7. The CDR3 sequence: CASRLDRVFEAFF. The CDR3 DNA reads as TGTGCCAGCAGACTGGACAGGGTCTTTGAAGCTTTCTTT.